The source of this TCR beta chain is a study of T cell repertoires in cytomegalovirus infection. TCRdb re-called the reads with MiXCR, one entry per CDR3 protein. The data hold 800,000 to 950,000 distinct CDR3 sequences, with roughly 33% observed a single time. Only a few counts were recorded for this clonotype. The target antigen is unknown. The CDR3 sequence is 13 residues long. The ends were cut back, 2 bases at V and 5 bases at J, with 9 bases in the middle. The sequence came from a human donor in good health (CMV status not recorded). Some clones in this sample may be carry-over from other donors' samples. Here the sequenced sample was cultured CD8+ T cells from PBMCs, taken from culture after CMV antigen stimulation. The gene calls are TRBV12-3 or TRBV12-4 and TRBJ2-5; D uncertain. Here the CDR3 reads CASSLSIWETQYF. The CDR3 coding sequence is TGTGCCAGCAGTTTAAGCATTTGGGAGACCCAGTACTTC.